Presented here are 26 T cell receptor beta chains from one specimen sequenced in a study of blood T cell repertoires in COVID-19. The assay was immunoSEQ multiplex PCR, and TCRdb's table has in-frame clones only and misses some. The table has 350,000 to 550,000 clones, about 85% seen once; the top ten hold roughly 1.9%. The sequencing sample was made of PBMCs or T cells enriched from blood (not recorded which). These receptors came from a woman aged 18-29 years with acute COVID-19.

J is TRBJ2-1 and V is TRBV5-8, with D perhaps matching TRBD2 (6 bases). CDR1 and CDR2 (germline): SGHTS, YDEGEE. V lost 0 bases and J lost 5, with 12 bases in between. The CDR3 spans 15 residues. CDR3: CASSLGLARDNEQFF. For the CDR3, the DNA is TGTGCCAGCAGCTTGGGGCTAGCGCGAGACAATGAGCAGTTCTTC.

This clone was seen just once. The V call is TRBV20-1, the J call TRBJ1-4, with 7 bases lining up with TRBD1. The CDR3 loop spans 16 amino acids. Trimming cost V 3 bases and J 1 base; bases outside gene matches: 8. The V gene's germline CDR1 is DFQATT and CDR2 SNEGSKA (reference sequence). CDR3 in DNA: TGCAGTGCTAGTCGCCCAGGGGGGAAAACTAATGAAAAACTGTTTTTT. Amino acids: CSASRPGGKTNEKLFF.

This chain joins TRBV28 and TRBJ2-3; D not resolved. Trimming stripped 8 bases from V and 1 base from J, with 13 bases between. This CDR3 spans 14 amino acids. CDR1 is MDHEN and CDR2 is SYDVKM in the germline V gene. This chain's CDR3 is CASGILSGTDTQYF. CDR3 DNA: TGTGCCAGCGGAATCCTAAGCGGCACAGATACGCAGTATTTT.

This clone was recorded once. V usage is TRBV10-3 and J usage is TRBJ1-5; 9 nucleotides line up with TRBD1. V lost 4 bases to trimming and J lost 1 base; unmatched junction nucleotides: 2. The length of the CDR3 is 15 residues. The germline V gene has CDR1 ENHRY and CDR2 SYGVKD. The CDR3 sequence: CAISGDRASNQPQHF. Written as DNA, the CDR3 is TGTGCCATCAGTGGGGACAGGGCGAGCAATCAGCCCCAGCATTTT.

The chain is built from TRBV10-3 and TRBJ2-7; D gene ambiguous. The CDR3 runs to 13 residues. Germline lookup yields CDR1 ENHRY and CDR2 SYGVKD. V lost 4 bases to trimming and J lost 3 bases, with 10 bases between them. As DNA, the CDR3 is TGTGCCATCAGTGGATCTGCACTCTACGAGCAGTACTTC. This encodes CAISGSALYEQYF.

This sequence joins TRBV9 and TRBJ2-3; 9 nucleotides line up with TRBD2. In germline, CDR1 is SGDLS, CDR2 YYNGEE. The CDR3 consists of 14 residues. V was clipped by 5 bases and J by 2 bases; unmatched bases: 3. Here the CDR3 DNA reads TGTGCCAGCAGAGCGGGGGGCAACACAGATACGCAGTATTTT. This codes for CASRAGGNTDTQYF.

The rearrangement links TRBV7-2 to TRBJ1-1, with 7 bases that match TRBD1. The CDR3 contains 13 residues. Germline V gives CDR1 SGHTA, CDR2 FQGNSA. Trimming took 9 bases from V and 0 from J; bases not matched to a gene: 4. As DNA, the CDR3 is TGTGCCAGTTGGGGACAGCTGAACACTGAAGCTTTCTTT. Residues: CASWGQLNTEAFF.

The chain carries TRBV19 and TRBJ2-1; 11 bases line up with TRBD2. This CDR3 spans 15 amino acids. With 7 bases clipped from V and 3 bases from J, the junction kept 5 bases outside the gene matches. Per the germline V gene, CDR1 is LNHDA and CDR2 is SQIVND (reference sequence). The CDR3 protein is CASKTSGGFYNEQFF. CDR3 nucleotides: TGTGCCAGTAAAACTAGCGGGGGATTCTACAATGAGCAGTTCTTC.

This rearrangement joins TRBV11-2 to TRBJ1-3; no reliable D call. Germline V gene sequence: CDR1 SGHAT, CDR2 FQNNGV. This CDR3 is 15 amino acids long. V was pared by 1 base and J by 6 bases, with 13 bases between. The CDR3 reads CASSLAARGPNTIYF. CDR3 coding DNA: TGTGCCAGCAGCTTAGCGGCTAGAGGGCCAAACACCATATATTTT. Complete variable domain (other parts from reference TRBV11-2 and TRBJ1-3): EAGVAQSPRYKIIEKRQSVAFWCNPISGHATLYWYQQILGQGPKLLIQFQNNGVVDDSQLPKDRFSAERLKGVDSTLKIQPAKLEDSAVYLCASSLAARGPNTIYFGEGSWLTVV.

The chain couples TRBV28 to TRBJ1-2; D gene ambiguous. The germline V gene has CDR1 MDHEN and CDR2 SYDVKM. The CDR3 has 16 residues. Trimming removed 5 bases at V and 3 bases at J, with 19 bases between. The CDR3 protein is CASSRIGRLGDYGYTF. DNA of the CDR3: TGTGCCAGCAGTCGAATCGGGAGACTAGGAGACTATGGCTACACCTTC.

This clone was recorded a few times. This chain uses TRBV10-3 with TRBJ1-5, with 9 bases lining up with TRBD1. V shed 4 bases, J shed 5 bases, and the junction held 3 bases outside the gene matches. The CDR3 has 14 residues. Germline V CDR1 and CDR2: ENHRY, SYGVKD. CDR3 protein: CAISGGQGDQPQHF. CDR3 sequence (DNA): TGTGCCATCAGTGGGGGACAGGGAGATCAGCCCCAGCATTTT.

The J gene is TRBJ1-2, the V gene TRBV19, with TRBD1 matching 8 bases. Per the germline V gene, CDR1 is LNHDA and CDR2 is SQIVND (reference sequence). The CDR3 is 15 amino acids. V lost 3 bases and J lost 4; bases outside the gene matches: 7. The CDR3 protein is CASSILGTGIYGYTF. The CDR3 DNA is TGTGCCAGTAGTATCCTCGGGACAGGTATCTATGGCTACACCTTC.

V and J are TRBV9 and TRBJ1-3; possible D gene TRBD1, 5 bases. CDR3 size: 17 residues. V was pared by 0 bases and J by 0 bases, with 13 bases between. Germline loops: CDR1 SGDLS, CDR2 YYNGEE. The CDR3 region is CASSVDGGGNSGNTIYF. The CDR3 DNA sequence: TGTGCCAGCAGCGTAGATGGGGGAGGGAACTCTGGAAACACCATATATTTT.

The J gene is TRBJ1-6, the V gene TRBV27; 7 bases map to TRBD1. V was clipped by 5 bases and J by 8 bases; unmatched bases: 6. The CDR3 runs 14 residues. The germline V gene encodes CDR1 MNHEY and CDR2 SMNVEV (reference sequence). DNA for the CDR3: TGTGCCAGCAGTATCCGGGACAGAGATTCACCCCTCCACTTT. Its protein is CASSIRDRDSPLHF.

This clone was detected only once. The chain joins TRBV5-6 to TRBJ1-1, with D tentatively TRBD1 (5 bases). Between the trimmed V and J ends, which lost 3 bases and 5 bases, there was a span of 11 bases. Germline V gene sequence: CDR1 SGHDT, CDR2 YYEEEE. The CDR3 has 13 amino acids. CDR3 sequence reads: CASSSSGKTEAFF. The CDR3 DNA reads TGTGCCAGCAGCTCATCAGGGAAAACTGAAGCTTTCTTT.

The CDR3 DNA follows: TGTGCCAGCAGCTTTCAGGAACGGGGCTACACCTTC. Protein sequence: CASSFQERGYTF. The chain carries TRBV5-5 and TRBJ1-2, with no clear D. The V end lost 2 bases, the J end lost 8 bases, and 10 bases lay between the germline ends. CDR1 is SGHKS and CDR2 is YYEKEE in the germline V gene (reference sequence). The CDR3 consists of 12 residues.

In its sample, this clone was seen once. This CDR3 reads CASSLLRSLSYNEQFF. The CDR3 DNA reads as TGTGCCAGCAGCTTACTGAGGTCCCTCTCCTACAATGAGCAGTTCTTC. The gene calls are TRBV5-4 and TRBJ2-1, with D hard to call. Per the germline V gene, CDR1 is SGHNT and CDR2 is YYREEE (reference sequence). This CDR3 has 16 residues. Deletions cut 2 bases from V and 0 bases from J, with 12 bases between. The full variable domain, rest sourced from reference TRBV5-4 and TRBJ2-1, is ETGVTQSPTHLIKTRGQQVTLRCSSQSGHNTVSWYQQALGQGPQFIFQYYREEENGRGNFPPRFSGLQFPNYSSELNVNALELDDSALYLCASSLLRSLSYNEQFFGPGTRLTVL.

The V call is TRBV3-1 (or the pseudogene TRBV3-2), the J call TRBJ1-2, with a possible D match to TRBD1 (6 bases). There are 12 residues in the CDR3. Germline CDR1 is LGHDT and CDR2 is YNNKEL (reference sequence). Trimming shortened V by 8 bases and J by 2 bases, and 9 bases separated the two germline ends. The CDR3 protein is CASQGQNYGYTF. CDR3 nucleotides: TGTGCCAGCCAGGGACAAAACTATGGCTACACCTTC.

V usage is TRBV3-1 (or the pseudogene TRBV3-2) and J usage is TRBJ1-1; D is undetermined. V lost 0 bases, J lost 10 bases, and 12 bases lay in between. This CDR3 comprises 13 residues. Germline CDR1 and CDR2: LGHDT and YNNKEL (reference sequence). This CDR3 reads CASSQDDVGGAFF. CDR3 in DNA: TGTGCCAGCAGCCAAGATGATGTCGGCGGAGCTTTCTTT.

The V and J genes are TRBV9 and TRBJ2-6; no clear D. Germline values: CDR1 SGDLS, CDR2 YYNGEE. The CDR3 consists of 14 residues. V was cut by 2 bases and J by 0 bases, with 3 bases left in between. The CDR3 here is CASSVSSGANVLTF. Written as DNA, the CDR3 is TGTGCCAGCAGCGTGAGCTCTGGGGCCAACGTCCTGACTTTC.

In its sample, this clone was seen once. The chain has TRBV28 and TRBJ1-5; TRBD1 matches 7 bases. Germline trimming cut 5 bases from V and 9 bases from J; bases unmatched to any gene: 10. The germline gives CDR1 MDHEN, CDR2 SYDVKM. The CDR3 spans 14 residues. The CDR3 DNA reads TGTGCCAGCAGTCTACCTCGGACAGGCGTGCCCCAGCATTTT. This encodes CASSLPRTGVPQHF.

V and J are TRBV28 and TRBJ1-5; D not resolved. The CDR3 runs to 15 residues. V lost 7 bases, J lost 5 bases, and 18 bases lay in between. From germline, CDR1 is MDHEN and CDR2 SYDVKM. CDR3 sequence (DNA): TGTGCCAGCAATAGTCGAGGGAGACGAGATCAGCCCCAGCATTTT. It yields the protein CASNSRGRRDQPQHF.

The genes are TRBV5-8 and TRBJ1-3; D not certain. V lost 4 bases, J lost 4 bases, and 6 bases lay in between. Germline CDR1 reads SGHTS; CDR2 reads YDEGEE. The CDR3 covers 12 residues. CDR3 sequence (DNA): TGTGCCAGCAGCCTACAGGGAAACACCATATATTTT. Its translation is CASSLQGNTIYF.

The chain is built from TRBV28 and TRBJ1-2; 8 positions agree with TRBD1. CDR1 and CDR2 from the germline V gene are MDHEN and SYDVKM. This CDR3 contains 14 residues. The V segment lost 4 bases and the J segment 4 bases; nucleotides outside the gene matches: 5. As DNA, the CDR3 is TGTGCCAGCAGTTCACCGGACAGGGTCTATGGCTACACCTTC. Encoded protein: CASSSPDRVYGYTF.

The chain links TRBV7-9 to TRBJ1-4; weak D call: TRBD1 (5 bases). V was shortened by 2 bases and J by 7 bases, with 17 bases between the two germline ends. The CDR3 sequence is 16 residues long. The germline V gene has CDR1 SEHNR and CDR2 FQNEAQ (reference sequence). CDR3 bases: TGTGCCAGCAGCTTACCCCAGCCAGGGCTGAGTGAAAAACTGTTTTTT. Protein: CASSLPQPGLSEKLFF.

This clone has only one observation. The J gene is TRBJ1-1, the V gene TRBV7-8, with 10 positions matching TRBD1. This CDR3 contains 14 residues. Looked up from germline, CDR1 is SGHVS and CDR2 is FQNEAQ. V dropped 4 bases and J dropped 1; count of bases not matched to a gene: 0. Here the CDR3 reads CASSWDRGNTEAFF. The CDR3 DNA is TGTGCCAGCAGCTGGGACAGGGGGAACACTGAAGCTTTCTTT.